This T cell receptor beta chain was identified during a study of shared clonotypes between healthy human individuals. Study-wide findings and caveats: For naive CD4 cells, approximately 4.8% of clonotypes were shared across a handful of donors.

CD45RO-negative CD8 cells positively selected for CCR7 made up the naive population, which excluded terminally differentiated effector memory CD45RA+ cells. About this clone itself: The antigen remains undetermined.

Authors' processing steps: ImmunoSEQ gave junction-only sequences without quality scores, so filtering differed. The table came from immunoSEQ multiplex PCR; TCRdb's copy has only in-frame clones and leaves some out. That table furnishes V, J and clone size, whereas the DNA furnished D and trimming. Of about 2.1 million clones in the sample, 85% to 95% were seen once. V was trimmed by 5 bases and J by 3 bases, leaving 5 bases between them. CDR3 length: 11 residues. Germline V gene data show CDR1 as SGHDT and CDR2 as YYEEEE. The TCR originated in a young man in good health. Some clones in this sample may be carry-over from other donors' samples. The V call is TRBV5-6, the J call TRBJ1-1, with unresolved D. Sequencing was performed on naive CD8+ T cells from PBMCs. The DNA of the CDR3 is TGTGCCAGCAGTGACGACACTGAAGCTTTCTTT. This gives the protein CASSDDTEAFF.